This T cell receptor (beta chain) was sequenced for a study of blood T cell repertoires in COVID-19. About the study: PBMCs, B-cell-depleted T cells, or T cells were the source of the cDNA or gDNA that made up the material.

The ends lost 7 bases at V and 5 bases at J; junction bases unmatched: 12. This CDR3 is built from 17 residues. In germline, CDR1 is KGHDR, CDR2 SFDVKD. Libraries were prepared by immunoSEQ multiplex PCR; TCRdb keeps only in-frame clonotypes and omits some of them. The table has 200,000 to 250,000 clones, around nine tenths seen once. Sequencing was done on a sample of peripheral blood. The clonotype originates from a woman aged 55-70 years with acute or convalescent COVID-19. This rearrangement joins TRBV24-1 to TRBJ2-1; 11 bases are a match to TRBD2. The CDR3, as DNA: TGTGCCACCAGGGCCGGGACTAGCGGCGCTGTGAACAATGAGCAGTTCTTC. Protein sequence: CATRAGTSGAVNNEQFF.